This T cell receptor beta chain was sequenced for a study of neurological immune-mediated disorders. General observations from the study: HTLV-1-associated myelopathy led in TCR clonal expansion, while multiple sclerosis ranked lowest, below healthy controls. A possible signature appeared as one related-CDR3 cluster, in which phylogenetic grouping placed the repertoires of 18 of 34 multiple sclerosis patients.

This clonotype was found many times. Its antigen is as yet unknown. The authors made cDNA by 5'RACE with 10-nucleotide random UMIs. TCRdb fed the 5' RACE reads into MiXCR, producing one record per CDR3 protein. The sample shows about 48,000 distinct CDR3 sequences, roughly 2% of them seen only once. Sequencing used PBMCs. The clonotype was recovered from a middle-aged woman with multiple sclerosis.

The CDR3 is CSAREFKRGGRGETQYF. As DNA, the CDR3 is TGCAGTGCTAGAGAGTTCAAGCGGGGGGGCCGTGGGGAGACCCAGTACTTC. This rearrangement joins TRBV20-1 to TRBJ2-5, with TRBD2 identical over 10 bases. V was pared by 0 bases and J by 5 bases, with 12 bases of the junction left unmatched. Per the germline V gene, CDR1 is DFQATT and CDR2 is SNEGSKA (reference sequence). The CDR3 consists of 17 residues.